Listed below are T cell receptor beta chains from one sample, sequenced in a study of shared clonotypes between healthy human individuals. Sequenced by immunoSEQ multiplex PCR; TCRdb stores in-frame clones only, minus some. Altogether fewer than 600,000 clones are present, about four fifths being singletons, with the ten largest covering approximately 12%. Material for sequencing was PBMCs. The receptors derive from a middle-aged woman in good health. Some clones in this sample may be carry-over from other donors' samples. Both conserved end residues are part of each CDR3. Fields, in order: J gene, V gene, CDR3 protein.

j_gene: TRBJ1-1; v_gene: TRBV18; CDR3aa: CASSGWASTEAFF
j_gene: TRBJ2-7; v_gene: TRBV5-1; CDR3aa: CASSLGIDRAHEQYF
j_gene: TRBJ1-5; v_gene: TRBV9; CDR3aa: CASSAGTGKNGPQHF
j_gene: TRBJ2-5; v_gene: TRBV14; CDR3aa: CARLQSSETQYF
j_gene: TRBJ2-3; v_gene: TRBV5-1; CDR3aa: CASSLGVIWGLRTDTQYF
j_gene: TRBJ1-2; v_gene: TRBV7-9; CDR3aa: CASSFGVVYGYTF
j_gene: TRBJ2-6; v_gene: TRBV28; CDR3aa: CASLSGANVLTF
j_gene: TRBJ2-5; v_gene: TRBV11-2; CDR3aa: CASSLVGGRTSQYF
j_gene: TRBJ1-5; v_gene: TRBV19; CDR3aa: CASSFRDRGGSNQPQHF
j_gene: TRBJ2-5; v_gene: TRBV13; CDR3aa: CASSLDTGEETQYF
j_gene: TRBJ2-1; v_gene: TRBV9; CDR3aa: CASSPMGSYNEQFF
j_gene: TRBJ1-5; v_gene: TRBV27; CDR3aa: CASSHQGDSNQPQHF
j_gene: TRBJ1-2; v_gene: TRBV28; CDR3aa: CASSPSQDRYYGYTF
j_gene: TRBJ1-2; v_gene: TRBV30; CDR3aa: CAWSVLFGYTF
j_gene: TRBJ2-2; v_gene: TRBV7-9; CDR3aa: CASSLVGRATGELFF
j_gene: TRBJ2-7; v_gene: TRBV18; CDR3aa: CASVQDRAYEQYF
j_gene: .; v_gene: TRBV5-6; CDR3aa: CASSRGAGGYVPSYEQYF
j_gene: TRBJ2-5; v_gene: TRBV11-3; CDR3aa: CASSSRAGETQYF
j_gene: TRBJ1-2; v_gene: TRBV4-2; CDR3aa: CASSRGGRGSGYTF
j_gene: TRBJ1-1; v_gene: TRBV4-1; CDR3aa: CASSQEGQGTEAFF
j_gene: TRBJ2-7; v_gene: TRBV29-1; CDR3aa: CSVEVGGSEQYF
j_gene: TRBJ1-2; v_gene: TRBV6-1; CDR3aa: CASSDWDYGYTF
j_gene: TRBJ2-5; v_gene: TRBV4-3; CDR3aa: CASSQVPSGEETQYF
j_gene: TRBJ2-3; v_gene: TRBV18; CDR3aa: CASSLGTLGTDTQYF
j_gene: TRBJ1-3; v_gene: TRBV19; CDR3aa: CASFPRSDSGNTIYF
j_gene: TRBJ1-1; v_gene: TRBV4-2; CDR3aa: CASSQDRTNLNTEAFF
j_gene: TRBJ2-5; v_gene: TRBV7-2; CDR3aa: CASSLVSGVGETQYF
j_gene: TRBJ2-3; v_gene: TRBV19; CDR3aa: CASRAGVAPQYF
j_gene: TRBJ2-7; v_gene: TRBV28; CDR3aa: CASSLPGRRYEQYF
j_gene: TRBJ1-5; v_gene: TRBV23-1; CDR3aa: CASSPRNQPQHF
j_gene: TRBJ2-1; v_gene: TRBV5-4; CDR3aa: CASTSAPSVNYNEQFF
j_gene: TRBJ2-2; v_gene: TRBV5-1; CDR3aa: CASSLVGGSGTGELFF
j_gene: TRBJ2-7; v_gene: TRBV6-1; CDR3aa: CASSGQGARDEQYF
j_gene: .; v_gene: TRBV2; CDR3aa: CASLSNRGLYEQYF
j_gene: TRBJ2-7; v_gene: TRBV4-3; CDR3aa: CASSQGLSGLRAEQYF
j_gene: TRBJ2-4; v_gene: TRBV7-8; CDR3aa: CASTETSGRVNIQYF
j_gene: TRBJ2-1; v_gene: TRBV7-9; CDR3aa: CASSLRAESYNEQFF
j_gene: TRBJ2-3; v_gene: TRBV2; CDR3aa: CASKEGRVTDTQYF
j_gene: TRBJ2-1; v_gene: TRBV11-2; CDR3aa: CASSLDLMVAGGGHEQFF
j_gene: TRBJ2-1; v_gene: TRBV6-1; CDR3aa: CASTLSRYSYNEQFF
j_gene: TRBJ1-1; v_gene: TRBV28; CDR3aa: CASSLGGNRNTEAFF
j_gene: TRBJ2-3; v_gene: TRBV7-2; CDR3aa: CASSSFTGSDTQYF